These T cell receptor beta chains were read from a single sample in a study of CD8+ T cells in alopecia areata. The protocol was immunoSEQ multiplex PCR, while the TCRdb copy is restricted to in-frame clones and leaves out a portion. The sample has roughly 120,000 clones, more than 30% seen once; the top ten hold over 3%. Input material: CD4+ T cells sorted from blood. The receptors stem from a human donor with alopecia areata. The CDR3 runs from the conserved cysteine through the conserved F or W. The D gene is left open where the match is weak. Size tells how often a clone was seen (once, few, many) or the class of an expanded clone, and some rows leave it out.

CDR3nt	CDR3aa	abundance	d_gene	v_gene	j_gene
TGCAGCGTTGCTGGCCCAAACAATCAGCCCCAGCATTTT	CSVAGPNNQPQHF	.	.	TRBV29-1	TRBJ1-5
TGTGCCAGCTCCTACCAAGAGACCCAGTACTTC	CASSYQETQYF	.	.	TRBV18	TRBJ2-5
.	CASRPVGPGQYF	few	.	TRBV6-6	TRBJ2-7
TGTGCCAGCAGTTACTCGGACCCCACAGATACGCAGTATTTT	CASSYSDPTDTQYF	.	.	TRBV6-5	TRBJ2-3
TGTGCCAGCAGCCCACGGGGGGCTTACAATGAGCAGTTCTTC	CASSPRGAYNEQFF	.	.	TRBV7-9	TRBJ2-1
TGCAGCGTTGAGATCGGGGGGAGGAAGTCGGATACGCAGTATTTT	CSVEIGGRKSDTQYF	.	TRBD2	TRBV29-1	TRBJ2-3
TGTGCCAGCAGCTTAGATCAGGGGGGGACGAGCTCCTACAATGAGCAGTTCTTC	CASSLDQGGTSSYNEQFF	few	.	TRBV11-3	TRBJ2-1
TGTGCCAGTAGTATAGTCGGCACTTCAACTAATGAAAAACTGTTTTTT	CASSIVGTSTNEKLFF	.	.	TRBV19	TRBJ1-4
TGTGCCAGCAGTTACGGCCTGAACTATGGCTACACCTTC	CASSYGLNYGYTF	few	.	TRBV6-5	TRBJ1-2
TGTGCCAGCAGCCAAACAGGGGGCAATCCCTACGAGCAGTACTTC	CASSQTGGNPYEQYF	.	TRBD1	TRBV7-2	TRBJ2-7
TGTGCCTGGAGTAATCAGAATGAGCAGTTCTTC	CAWSNQNEQFF	.	.	TRBV30	TRBJ2-1
TGCAGCGTTGAAGATGGCAGGTCCCACGAGCAGTACTTC	CSVEDGRSHEQYF	.	.	TRBV29-1	TRBJ2-7
TGTGCCAGCAGCTTAGCAGGGTGGGATGAGCAGTTCTTC	CASSLAGWDEQFF	.	.	TRBV7-3	TRBJ2-1
TGTGCCAGCAAAGGACTAGAAGGGTCCCACGAGCAGTACTTC	CASKGLEGSHEQYF	.	TRBD2	TRBV7-2	TRBJ2-7
TGCGCCAGCAGCTCACGACAGATGGCCGGGGAGCTGTTTTTT	CASSSRQMAGELFF	once	.	TRBV5-1	TRBJ2-2
TGCAGCGTGGGTTTGACAGCGAACACTGAAGCTTTCTTT	CSVGLTANTEAFF	.	.	TRBV29-1	TRBJ1-1
TGTGCCAGCAGCTTGGCCGCGGTCCAAGAGACCCAGTACTTC	CASSLAAVQETQYF	.	.	TRBV5-6	TRBJ2-5
TGTGCCAGCAGCGGAGAGGCGCTTAACTATGGCTACACCTTC	CASSGEALNYGYTF	.	.	TRBV5-6	TRBJ1-2
TGTGCCAGCATCTCGGATCGCAGATCCTACGAGCAGTACTTC	CASISDRRSYEQYF	.	.	TRBV2	TRBJ2-7
TGTGCCAGCAGGTTAAAGGGGGCGGGAACAGATACGCAGTATTTT	CASRLKGAGTDTQYF	.	.	TRBV6-6	TRBJ2-3
TGCGCCAGCAGCGTGAACAGGGGGCAACGGGAGGAAGCTTTCTTT	CASSVNRGQREEAFF	few	TRBD1	TRBV5-1	TRBJ1-1
TGTGCCAGCAGCGATTACCGGGACAGGGGGCCGCCGACCCAGTACTTC	CASSDYRDRGPPTQYF	.	TRBD1	TRBV11-2	TRBJ2-5
TGTGCCAGCAGTTTCGACAGGTCGAACATTCAGTACTTC	CASSFDRSNIQYF	few	.	TRBV6-5	TRBJ2-4